The entry below describes one TCR beta chain. Its antigen remains unidentified. This sample is drawn from a study of identical twins. Findings and caveats of the study: It was possible that invariant MAIT and iNKT cells partly confounded the zero-insertion analyses.

V gave up 0 bases and J gave up 6 bases; unmatched junction bases: 8. The CDR3 length is 16 residues. Germline CDR1 LGHNA, CDR2 YNFKEQ. A universal primer site arose from template switching, and cDNA bore unique molecular identifiers. TCRdb reprocessed the 5' RACE reads via MiXCR and lists one record per CDR3 protein. The sample holds some 1,600,000 distinct CDR3 sequences; more than 30% are singletons and the top ten take about 0.25%. The chain carries TRBV4-2 and TRBJ2-1, with 7 bases aligning to TRBD2. Sequencing was performed on cord blood. This clonotype was obtained from a newborn girl in good health. The CDR3 reads CASSQDHGLGSNEQFF. As DNA, the CDR3 is TGTGCCAGCAGCCAAGACCACGGACTAGGGTCCAATGAGCAGTTCTTC.